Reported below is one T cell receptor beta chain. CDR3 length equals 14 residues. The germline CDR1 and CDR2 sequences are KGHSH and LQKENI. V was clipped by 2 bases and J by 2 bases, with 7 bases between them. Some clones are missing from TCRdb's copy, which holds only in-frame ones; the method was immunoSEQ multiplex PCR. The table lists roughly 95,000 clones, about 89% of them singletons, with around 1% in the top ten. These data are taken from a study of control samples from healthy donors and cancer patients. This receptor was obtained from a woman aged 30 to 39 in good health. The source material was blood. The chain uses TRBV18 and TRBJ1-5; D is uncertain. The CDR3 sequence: CASSPSPRNQPQHF. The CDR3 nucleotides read TGTGCCAGCTCACCATCGCCGCGCAATCAGCCCCAGCATTTT. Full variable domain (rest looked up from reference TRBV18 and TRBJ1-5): NAGVMQNPRHLVRRRGQEARLRCSPMKGHSHVYWYRQLPEEGLKFMVYLQKENIIDESGMPKERFSAEFPKEGPSILRIQQVVRGDSAAYFCASSPSPRNQPQHFGDGTRLSIL.